The clone carrying this T cell receptor (beta chain) came up a few times. The data were taken from a study of T-cell reconstitution after alpha-beta-depleted transplantation in children. Using unique molecular identifiers, the investigators prepared the TCRbeta library. From the PCR reads, TCRdb called clonotypes with MiXCR, one entry per CDR3 protein. The sample has 500,000 to 600,000 distinct CDR3 sequences, approximately 29% seen once. Per the germline V gene, CDR1 is MNHEY and CDR2 is SVGAGI. J lost 7 bases, V lost 0 bases, and 6 bases had no gene match. This CDR3 has 16 residues. This chain joins TRBV6-5 and TRBJ2-1; 10 bases match TRBD2. This specimen consisted of PBMCs from the stem cell graft donor, obtained from the stem cell graft. The clonotype was recovered from a human donor who donated a stem cell graft to a child with aplastic anemia. CDR3 loop: CASSYSPSGSWNEQFF. DNA for the CDR3: TGTGCCAGCAGTTACTCCCCTAGCGGGAGTTGGAATGAGCAGTTCTTC.